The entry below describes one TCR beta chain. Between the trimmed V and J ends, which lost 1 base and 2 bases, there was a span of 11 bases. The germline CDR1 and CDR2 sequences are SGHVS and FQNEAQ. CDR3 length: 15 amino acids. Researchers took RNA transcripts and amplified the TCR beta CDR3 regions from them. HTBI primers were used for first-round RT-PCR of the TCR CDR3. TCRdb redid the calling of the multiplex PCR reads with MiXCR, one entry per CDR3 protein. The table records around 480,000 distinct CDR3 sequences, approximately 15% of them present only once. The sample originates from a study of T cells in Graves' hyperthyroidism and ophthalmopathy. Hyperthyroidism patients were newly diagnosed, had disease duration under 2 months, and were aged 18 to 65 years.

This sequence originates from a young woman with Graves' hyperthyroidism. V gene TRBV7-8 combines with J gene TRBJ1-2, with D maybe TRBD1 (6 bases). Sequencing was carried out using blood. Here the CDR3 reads CASSLGTAKNYGYTF. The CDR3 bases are TGTGCCAGCAGCTTAGGGACAGCTAAAAACTATGGCTACACCTTC.